The 11 T cell receptor beta chains given below trace back to one sample, sequenced in a study of T cell responses to AZD1222 COVID-19 vaccine. Repertoires were generated with immunoSEQ multiplex PCR, while TCRdb's copy carries only in-frame clones and drops some. This sample yields about 82,000 clones, of which 85% to 95% are seen a single time; roughly 4.8% belongs to the top ten. The sequences come from peripheral blood, collected on day 0 of AZD1222 vaccination. The receptors derive from an adult in good health.

The chain combines TRBV28 with TRBJ1-5, with 11 bases aligning to TRBD1. The CDR3 totals 16 residues. CDR1 and CDR2 from the germline V gene are MDHEN and SYDVKM. The V and J ends lost 8 bases and 5 bases, in that order; junction bases with no gene match: 11. The CDR3 protein is CASGRIGQGAYQPQHF. CDR3 nucleotide sequence: TGTGCCAGCGGGAGAATTGGACAGGGGGCCTATCAGCCCCAGCATTTT.

The chain couples TRBV7-8 to TRBJ2-7, with 7 bases that match TRBD2. Germline assignment: CDR1 SGHVS and CDR2 FQNEAQ. This CDR3 has 15 amino acids. The ends lost 5 bases at V and 0 bases at J; junction bases unmatched: 7. CDR3 DNA: TGTGCCAGCAGCCGAGTCGGGGGGAGCTCCTACGAGCAGTACTTC. This sequence encodes CASSRVGGSSYEQYF.

The gene calls are TRBV25-1 and TRBJ1-4, with D possibly being TRBD1 (6 bases). Looked up from germline, CDR1 is MGHDK and CDR2 is SYGVNS. The V end was cut by 6 bases, the J end by 3 bases, with 11 bases between. This CDR3 has 14 amino acids. In nucleotides, the CDR3 is TGTGCCAGCAGCCAGGGGATTCCTAATGAAAAACTGTTTTTT. Protein sequence: CASSQGIPNEKLFF.

This chain uses TRBV7-9 with TRBJ1-3, with D perhaps TRBD1 (5 bases). The germline V and J ends were trimmed by 5 bases and 0 bases, with 17 bases remaining between them. From germline, CDR1 is SEHNR and CDR2 FQNEAQ (reference sequence). This CDR3 has 17 residues. CDR3 DNA sequence: TGTGCCAGCAGCCTAGACAGTCCCACAAGCTCTGGAAACACCATATATTTT. Protein product: CASSLDSPTSSGNTIYF.

The chain links TRBV6-6 to TRBJ2-7; TRBD1 agrees at 9 bases. The V and J ends lost 4 bases and 6 bases, in that order; junction bases with no gene match: 10. This CDR3 is built from 15 residues. Germline loops: CDR1 MNHNY, CDR2 SVGAGI (reference sequence). DNA for the CDR3: TGTGCCAGCAGTTCCACCGCCGGGACAGGGCGCGAGCAGTACTTC. This translates into CASSSTAGTGREQYF.

This chain connects TRBV6-2 or TRBV6-3 to TRBJ2-7, with 9 bases identical to TRBD2. The CDR3 loop spans 14 amino acids. Germline CDR1 reads MNHEY; CDR2 reads SVGEGT. The junction had 1 base not matched to a gene; V was cut back by 2 bases and J by 2 bases. CDR3 sequence (DNA): TGTGCCAGCAGTTACGGCGGGGGGGCCTACGAGCAGTACTTC. Its translation is CASSYGGGAYEQYF.

CDR3 in amino acids: CARKGSYNEQFF. The DNA for the CDR3 is TGTGCCAGGAAGGGGTCCTACAATGAGCAGTTCTTC. The rearrangement joins TRBV9 to TRBJ2-1, with D tentatively TRBD1 (5 bases). The ends were cut back, 8 bases at V and 1 base at J, with 7 bases in the middle. CDR1 is SGDLS and CDR2 is YYNGEE in the germline V gene. This CDR3 region has 12 residues.

This clone showed up just once. V is TRBV4-1 and J is TRBJ1-4; D is possibly TRBD1 (6 bases). Germline V gene sequence: CDR1 MGHRA, CDR2 YSYEKL. There are 14 residues in the CDR3. Deletions cut 1 base from V and 6 bases from J, with 9 bases between. CDR3 in amino acids: CASSQGAGDEKLFF. The CDR3 region has the DNA TGCGCCAGCAGCCAAGGGGCAGGGGATGAAAAACTGTTTTTT.

This rearrangement joins TRBV19 to TRBJ1-6, with 7 bases that match TRBD1. Germline V gene sequence: CDR1 LNHDA, CDR2 SQIVND (reference sequence). Trimming removed 6 bases from V and 4 bases from J; junction bases left unmatched: 3. This CDR3 has 14 amino acids. This chain's CDR3 is CASRLGQYNSPLHF. DNA for the CDR3: TGTGCCAGTAGGTTGGGACAGTATAATTCACCCCTCCACTTT. The full variable domain, in which reference TRBV19 and TRBJ1-6 provide the parts outside the CDR3, is DGGITQSPKYLFRKEGQNVTLSCEQNLNHDAMYWYRQDPGQGLRLIYYSQIVNDFQKGDIAEGYSVSREKKESFPLTVTSAQKNPTAFYLCASRLGQYNSPLHFGNGTRLTVT.

The rearrangement links TRBV7-8 to TRBJ2-6, with 8 positions matching TRBD1. CDR3 length equals 18 residues. The trim removed 5 bases at V and 3 bases at J, leaving 12 bases unmatched. CDR1 and CDR2 (germline): SGHVS, FQNEAQ. The CDR3: CASSIGLGRGLGANVLTF. CDR3 coding DNA: TGTGCCAGCAGCATAGGGTTGGGCAGGGGGCTTGGGGCCAACGTCCTGACTTTC.

The rearrangement uses TRBV7-6 and TRBJ2-5; D call uncertain. The CDR3 length is 16 residues. The germline V gene encodes CDR1 SGHVS and CDR2 FNYEAQ. V was cut by 1 base and J by 9 bases, with 21 bases left in between. The CDR3 here is CASSLGGGRALEAQYF. CDR3 coding DNA: TGTGCCAGCAGCTTAGGAGGTGGAAGGGCACTTGAGGCCCAGTACTTC.